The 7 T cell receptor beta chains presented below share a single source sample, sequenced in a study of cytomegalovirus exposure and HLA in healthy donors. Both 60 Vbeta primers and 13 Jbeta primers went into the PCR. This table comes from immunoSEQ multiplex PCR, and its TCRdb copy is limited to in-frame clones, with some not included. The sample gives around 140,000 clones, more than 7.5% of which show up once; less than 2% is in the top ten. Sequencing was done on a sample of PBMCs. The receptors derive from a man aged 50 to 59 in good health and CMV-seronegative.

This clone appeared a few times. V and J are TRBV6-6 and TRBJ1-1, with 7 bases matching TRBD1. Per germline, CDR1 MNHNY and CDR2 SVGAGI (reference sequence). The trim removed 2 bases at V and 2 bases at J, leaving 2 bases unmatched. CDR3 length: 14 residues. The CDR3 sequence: CASSYAGGNTEAFF. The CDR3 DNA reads TGTGCCAGCAGTTACGCAGGGGGAAACACTGAAGCTTTCTTT.

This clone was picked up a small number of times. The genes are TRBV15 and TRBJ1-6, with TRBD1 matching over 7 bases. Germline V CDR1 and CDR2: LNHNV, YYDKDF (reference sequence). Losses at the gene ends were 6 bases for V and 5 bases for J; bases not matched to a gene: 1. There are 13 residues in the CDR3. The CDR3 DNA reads TGTGCCACCAGTGACAGGGATAATTCACCCCTCCACTTT. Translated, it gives CATSDRDNSPLHF.

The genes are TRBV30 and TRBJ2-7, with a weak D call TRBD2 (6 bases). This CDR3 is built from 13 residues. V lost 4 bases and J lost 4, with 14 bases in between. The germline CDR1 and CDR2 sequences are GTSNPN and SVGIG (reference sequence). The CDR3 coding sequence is TGTGCCTGGATTCGGGAGACGGGATACGAGCAGTACTTC. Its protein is CAWIRETGYEQYF.

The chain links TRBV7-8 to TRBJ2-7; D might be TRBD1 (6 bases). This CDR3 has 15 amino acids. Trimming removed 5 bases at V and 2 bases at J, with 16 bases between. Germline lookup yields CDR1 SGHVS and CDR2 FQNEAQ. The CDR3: CASSPQGSLPYEQYF. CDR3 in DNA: TGTGCCAGCAGCCCCCAGGGGAGTTTACCCTACGAGCAGTACTTC. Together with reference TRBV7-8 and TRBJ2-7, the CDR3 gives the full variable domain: GAGVSQSPRYKVAKRGQDVALRCDPISGHVSLFWYQQALGQGPEFLTYFQNEAQLDKSGLPSDRFFAERPEGSVSTLKIQRTQQEDSAVYLCASSPQGSLPYEQYFGPGTRLTVT.

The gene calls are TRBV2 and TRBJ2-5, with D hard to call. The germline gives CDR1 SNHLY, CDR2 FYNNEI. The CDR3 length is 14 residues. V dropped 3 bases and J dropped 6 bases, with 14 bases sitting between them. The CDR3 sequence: CASSERSARKTQYF. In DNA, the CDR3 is TGTGCCAGCAGTGAGAGGTCAGCCCGGAAGACCCAGTACTTC.

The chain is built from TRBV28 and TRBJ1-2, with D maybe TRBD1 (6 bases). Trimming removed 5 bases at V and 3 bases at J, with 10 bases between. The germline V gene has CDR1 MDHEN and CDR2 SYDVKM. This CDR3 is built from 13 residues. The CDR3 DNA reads TGTGCCAGCAGTCCTACAGGGTACTATGGCTACACCTTC. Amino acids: CASSPTGYYGYTF.

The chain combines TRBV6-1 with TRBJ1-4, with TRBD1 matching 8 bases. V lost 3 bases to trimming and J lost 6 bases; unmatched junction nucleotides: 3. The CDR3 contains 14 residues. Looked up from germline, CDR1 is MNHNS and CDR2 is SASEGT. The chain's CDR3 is CASSEDRVDEKLFF. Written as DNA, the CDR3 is TGTGCCAGCAGTGAGGACAGGGTAGATGAAAAACTGTTTTTT.